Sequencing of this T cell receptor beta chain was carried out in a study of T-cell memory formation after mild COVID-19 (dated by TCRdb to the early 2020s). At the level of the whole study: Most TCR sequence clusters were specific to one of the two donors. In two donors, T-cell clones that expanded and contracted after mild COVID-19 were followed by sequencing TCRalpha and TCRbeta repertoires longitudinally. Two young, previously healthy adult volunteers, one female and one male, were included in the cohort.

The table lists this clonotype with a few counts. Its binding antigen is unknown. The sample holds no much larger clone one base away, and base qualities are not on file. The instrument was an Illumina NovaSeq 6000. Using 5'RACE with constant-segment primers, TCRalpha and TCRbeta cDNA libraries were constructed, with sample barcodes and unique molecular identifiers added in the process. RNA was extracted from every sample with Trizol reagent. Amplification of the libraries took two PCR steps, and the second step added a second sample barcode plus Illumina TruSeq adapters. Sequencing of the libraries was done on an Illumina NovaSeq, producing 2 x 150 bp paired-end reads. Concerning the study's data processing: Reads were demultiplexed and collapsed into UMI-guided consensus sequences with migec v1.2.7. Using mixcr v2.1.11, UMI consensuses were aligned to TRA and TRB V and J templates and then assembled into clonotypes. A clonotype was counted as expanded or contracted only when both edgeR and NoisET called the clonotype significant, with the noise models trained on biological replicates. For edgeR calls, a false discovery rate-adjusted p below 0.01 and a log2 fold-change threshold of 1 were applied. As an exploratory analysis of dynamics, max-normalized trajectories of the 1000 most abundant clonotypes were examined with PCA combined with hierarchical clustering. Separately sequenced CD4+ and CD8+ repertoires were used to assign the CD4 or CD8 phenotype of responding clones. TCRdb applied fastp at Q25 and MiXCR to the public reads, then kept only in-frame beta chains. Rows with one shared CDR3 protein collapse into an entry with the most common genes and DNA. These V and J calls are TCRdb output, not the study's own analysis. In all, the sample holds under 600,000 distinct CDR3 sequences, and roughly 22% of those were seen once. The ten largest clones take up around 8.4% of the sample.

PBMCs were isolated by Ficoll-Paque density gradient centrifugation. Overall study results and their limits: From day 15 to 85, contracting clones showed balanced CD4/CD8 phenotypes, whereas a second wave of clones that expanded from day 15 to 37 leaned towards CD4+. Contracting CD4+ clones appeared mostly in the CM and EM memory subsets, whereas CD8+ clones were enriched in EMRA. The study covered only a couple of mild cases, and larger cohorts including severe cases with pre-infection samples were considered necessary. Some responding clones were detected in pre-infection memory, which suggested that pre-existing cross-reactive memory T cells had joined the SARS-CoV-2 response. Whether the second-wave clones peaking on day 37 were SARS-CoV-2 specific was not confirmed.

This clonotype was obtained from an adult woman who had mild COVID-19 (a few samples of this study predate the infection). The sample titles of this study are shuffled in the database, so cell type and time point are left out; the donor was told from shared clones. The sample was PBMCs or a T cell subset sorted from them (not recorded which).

The nucleotides read TGCAGTGCTACGACCTCTGGAAACACCATATATTTT. Translated, this gives CSATTSGNTIYF. The rearranged segments are TRBV20-1 and TRBJ1-3; the D gene cannot be named for sure. From cysteine to phenylalanine, the CDR3 is 12 amino acids long. Only the CDR3 DNA stays, 36 bases, in frame from base 1. The germline ends are 4 bases apart after V is trimmed by 4 bases and J by 0 bases. CDR1 DFQATT and CDR2 SNEGSKA were looked up in the germline V gene (reference sequence).